This T cell receptor (beta chain) is drawn from a study of shared clonotypes between healthy human individuals. Study-level findings and limits: Sharing across four donors was highest in naive CD4 (roughly 5%) and lowest in memory CD8 (around 0.4%).

In germline, CDR1 is LNHDA, CDR2 SQIVND (reference sequence). The CDR3 contains 11 residues. V shed 6 bases and J shed 1 base, with 2 bases lying between them. Every subset's genomic DNA went evenly onto several immunoSEQ plates. Only in-frame clones appear in the TCRdb table, and some are missing; sequencing was by immunoSEQ multiplex PCR. The table lists approximately 530,000 clones, roughly 95% of them singletons. Concerning this clone: Its antigen is still unknown.

The sequencing sample was made of naive CD4+ T cells sorted from blood. Subset specified: CD45RA+ positively selected. The chain is built from TRBV19 and TRBJ2-3; D ambiguous. This TCR came from a woman in her twenties or thirties in good health. This chain's CDR3 is CASRGTDTQYF. The CDR3 nucleotides are TGTGCCAGTAGGGGCACAGATACGCAGTATTTT.